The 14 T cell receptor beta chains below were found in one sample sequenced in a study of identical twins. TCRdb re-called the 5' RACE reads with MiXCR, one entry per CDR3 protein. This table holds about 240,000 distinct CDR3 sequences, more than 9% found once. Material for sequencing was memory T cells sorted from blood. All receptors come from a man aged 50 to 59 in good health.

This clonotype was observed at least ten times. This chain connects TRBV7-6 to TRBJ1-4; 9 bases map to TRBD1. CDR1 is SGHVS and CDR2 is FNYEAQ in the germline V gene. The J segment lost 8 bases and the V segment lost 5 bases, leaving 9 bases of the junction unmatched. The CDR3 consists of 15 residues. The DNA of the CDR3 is TGTGCCAGCAGCCCCCTGACAGGGGGTAAAGAAAAACTGTTTTTT. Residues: CASSPLTGGKEKLFF.

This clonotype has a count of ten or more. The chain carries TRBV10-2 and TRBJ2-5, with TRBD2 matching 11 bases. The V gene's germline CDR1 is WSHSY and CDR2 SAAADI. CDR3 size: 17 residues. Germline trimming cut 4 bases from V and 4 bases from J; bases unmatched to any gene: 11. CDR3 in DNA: TGCGCCAGCAGTGGTAGCGGGGGGGCCTTCCTCCCAGAGACCCAGTACTTC. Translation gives CASSGSGGAFLPETQYF.

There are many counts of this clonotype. Here the CDR3 DNA reads TGTGCCAGCTCACCGACGGTCACTAGGGATAATGAGCAGTTCTTC. It encodes CASSPTVTRDNEQFF. The V call is TRBV18, the J call TRBJ2-1; possible D gene TRBD2, 5 bases. Trimming cost V 3 bases and J 7 bases, with 16 bases left between them. Germline V gives CDR1 KGHSH, CDR2 LQKENI. There are 15 residues in the CDR3.

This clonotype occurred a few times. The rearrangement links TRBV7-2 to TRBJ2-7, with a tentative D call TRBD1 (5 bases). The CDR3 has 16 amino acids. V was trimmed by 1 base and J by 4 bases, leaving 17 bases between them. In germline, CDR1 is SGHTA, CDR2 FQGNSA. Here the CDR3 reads CASSLGGSLAGYEQYF. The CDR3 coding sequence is TGTGCCAGCAGCTTAGGAGGATCCCTGGCAGGGTACGAGCAGTACTTC.

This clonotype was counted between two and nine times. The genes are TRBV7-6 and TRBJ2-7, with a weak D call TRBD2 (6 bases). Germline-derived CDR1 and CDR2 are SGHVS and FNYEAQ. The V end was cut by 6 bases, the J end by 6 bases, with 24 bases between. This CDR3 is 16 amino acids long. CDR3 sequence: CASSSGFELRDREQYF. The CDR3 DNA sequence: TGTGCCAGCAGTAGCGGTTTTGAGCTGCGGGATCGCGAGCAGTACTTC.

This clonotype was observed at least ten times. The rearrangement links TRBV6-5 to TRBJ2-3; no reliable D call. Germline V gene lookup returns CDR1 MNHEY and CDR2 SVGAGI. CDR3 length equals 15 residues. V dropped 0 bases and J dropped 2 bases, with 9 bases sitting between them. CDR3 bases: TGTGCCAGCAGTTACTCGAAAAGGGACACAGATACGCAGTATTTT. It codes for CASSYSKRDTDTQYF.

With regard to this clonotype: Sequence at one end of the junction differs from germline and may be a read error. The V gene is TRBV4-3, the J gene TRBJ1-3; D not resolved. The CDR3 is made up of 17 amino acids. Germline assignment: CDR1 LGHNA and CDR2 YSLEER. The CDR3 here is CASSQQKPGSSGYTIYF. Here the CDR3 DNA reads TGCGCCAGCAGCCAACAAAAACCGGGGAGCTCTGGATACACCATATATTTT.

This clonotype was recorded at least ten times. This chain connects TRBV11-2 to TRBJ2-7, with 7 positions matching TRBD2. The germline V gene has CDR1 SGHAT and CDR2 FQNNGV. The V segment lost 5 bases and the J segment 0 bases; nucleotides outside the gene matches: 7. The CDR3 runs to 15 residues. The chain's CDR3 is CASSAGLAASYEQYF. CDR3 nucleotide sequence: TGTGCCAGCAGCGCTGGTCTAGCGGCCTCCTACGAGCAGTACTTC.

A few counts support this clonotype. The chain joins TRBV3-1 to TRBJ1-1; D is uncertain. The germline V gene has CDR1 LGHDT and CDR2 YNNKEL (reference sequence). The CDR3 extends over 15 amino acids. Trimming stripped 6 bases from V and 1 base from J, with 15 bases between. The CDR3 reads CASRPTWGGNTEAFF. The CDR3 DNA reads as TGTGCCAGCAGACCCACTTGGGGTGGGAACACTGAAGCTTTCTTT.

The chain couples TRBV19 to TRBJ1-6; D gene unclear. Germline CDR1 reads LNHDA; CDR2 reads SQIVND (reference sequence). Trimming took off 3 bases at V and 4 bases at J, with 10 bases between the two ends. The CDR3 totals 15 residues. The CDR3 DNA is TGTGCCAGTAGTATCAGTACTGCTTATAATTCACCCCTCCACTTT. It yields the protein CASSISTAYNSPLHF.

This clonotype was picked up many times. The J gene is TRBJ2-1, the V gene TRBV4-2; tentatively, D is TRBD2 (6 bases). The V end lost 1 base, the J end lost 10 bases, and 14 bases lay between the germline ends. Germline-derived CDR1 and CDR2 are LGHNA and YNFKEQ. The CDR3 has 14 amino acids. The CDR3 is CASSQGLASDEQFF. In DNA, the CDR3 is TGTGCCAGCAGCCAAGGGTTGGCTAGCGACGAGCAGTTCTTC.

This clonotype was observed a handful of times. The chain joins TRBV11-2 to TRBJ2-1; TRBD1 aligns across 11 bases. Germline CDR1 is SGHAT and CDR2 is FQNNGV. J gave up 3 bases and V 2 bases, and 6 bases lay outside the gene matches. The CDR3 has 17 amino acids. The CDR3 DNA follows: TGTGCCAGCAGCTTAAATTTTGGGACAGGGGGCTACAATGAGCAGTTCTTC. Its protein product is CASSLNFGTGGYNEQFF.

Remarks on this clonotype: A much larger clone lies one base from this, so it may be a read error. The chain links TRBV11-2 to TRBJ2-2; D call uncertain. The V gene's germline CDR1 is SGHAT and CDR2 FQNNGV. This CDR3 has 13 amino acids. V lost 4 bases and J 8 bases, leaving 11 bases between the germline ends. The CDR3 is CASSSALTGELFF. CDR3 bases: TGTGCCAGCAGCTCAGCCCTTACTGGGGAGCTGTTTTTT. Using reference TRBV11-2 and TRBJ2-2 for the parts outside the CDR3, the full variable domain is EAGVAQSPRYKIIEKRQSVAFWCNPISGHATLYWYQQILGQGPKLLIQFQNNGVVDDSQLPKDRFSAERLKGVDSTLKIQPAKLEDSAVYLCASSSALTGELFFGEGSRLTVL.

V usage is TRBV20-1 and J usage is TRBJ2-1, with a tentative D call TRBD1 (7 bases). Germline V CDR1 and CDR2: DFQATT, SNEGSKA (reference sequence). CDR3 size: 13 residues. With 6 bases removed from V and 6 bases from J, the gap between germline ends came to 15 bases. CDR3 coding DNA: TGCAGTGCCAGCAGCCAGGGGGGCAATGAGCAGTTCTTC. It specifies CSASSQGGNEQFF.